This T cell receptor (beta chain) comes out of a study of cytomegalovirus exposure and HLA in healthy donors (TCRdb year 2017). Study-wide context: In an earlier analysis of roughly 590 of the donors, approximately 300 Gb of sequence data and 100 million or so unique TCR beta sequences from 180 million or so T cells were reported. An early release covering about 600 HLA-typed donors comprised approximately 300 gigabases of sequencing data and 85 million or so unique TCR sequences. Of the roughly 400 genotyped donors, over 65% fell in the genetic ancestry cluster associated with self-reported Caucasian donors. The aim of the study was to test whether cataloging public T cell receptors could identify signatures of past pathogen exposure. Using immunosequencing, the study profiled T cell repertoires from 640 or so subjects and related those repertoires to cytomegalovirus serostatus. Along with the approximately 650-subject first cohort, a separate validation cohort of over a hundred different subjects was used. To predict cytomegalovirus infection status, the study brought together high-throughput TCR immunosequencing, statistical association of individual TCRs with disease status, and machine learning. To study patterns of TCR occurrence, a later analysis re-analyzed previously published TCR beta repertoires from 666 donors and added high-resolution HLA genotyping. Rather than drawing on any new phenotypic data, the later analysis identified candidate immune exposures from TCR beta sequences and the way those sequences occurred across donors. In an earlier analysis of 587 of the donors, high-throughput TCR beta sequencing was used to judge whether each TCR beta V gene segment behaved as functional or pseudogenic. Donor age, sex, ethnicity and CMV serostatus were compiled together with the repertoire data. A later genetic analysis used genome-wide SNP genotypes for 398 of the 666 donors, treating that subset as a discovery cohort. All discovery cohort repertoires had been generated on a single sequencing platform. HLA typing included class I and class II loci at four-digit resolution. Typing coverage varied by locus: 629-630 donors for A, B, C, DRB1 and DQB1; roughly 500 for DQA1; about 590 for DPA1; fewer than 480 for DPB1. Because of strong linkage in the cohort, 4 to 6 DR-DQ haplotypes were treated as single units for association and clustering. Among around 400 genotyped donors of the cohort, an average of approximately 240,000 unique TCR beta nucleotide sequences was sequenced per donor, of which 15% to 20% were non-productive.

Receptors were amplified or captured by the immunoSEQ multiplex PCR assay. The multiplex PCR relied on a mix of 60 forward primers for TCR Vbeta segments and 13 reverse primers for TCR Jbeta segments. The CDR3 region of rearranged TCR beta genes was amplified from genomic DNA with a multiplex PCR assay. The amplified TCR beta libraries were sequenced on the Illumina HiSeq System as 87-base-pair reads. For the original study's pipeline: Across the roughly 700 repertoires, a later analysis counted 80 million or so unique TCR beta chains, roughly 11 million of which were shared by at least two donors. A nearest-neighbor algorithm error-corrected the raw reads and collapsed the reads into unique sequences, merging closely related sequences to remove PCR and sequencing errors. V, D and J gene segments were assigned by aligning CDR3 sequences to IMGT reference sequences. For a sequence to be retained, a match of at least six nucleotides to both a V gene segment and a J gene segment was required. Rearrangements were classified as productive when the CDR3 lacked stop codons and remained in frame with V and J, and all other rearrangements were classified as non-productive. CDR3 was defined by IMGT convention, running from the second conserved V-encoded cysteine to the conserved J-encoded phenylalanine. The earlier analysis of about 530 of the donors excluded any sequence lacking an unambiguous match to a single V gene segment. In an earlier analysis of several hundred of the donors, a V segment was called functional when productive rearrangements were above 56.7%, and segregating when the standard deviation between donors exceeded 5%. A statistical classification framework was developed to diagnose cytomegalovirus status using the catalog of TCR beta chain sequences. In a later analysis, V and J genes were assigned by comparing TCR nucleotide sequences against IMGT/GENE-DB human TR gene sequences. A later analysis assigned CDR3 sequences and most-parsimonious VDJ recombination scenarios with the TCRdist pipeline. In a later analysis, every TCR beta chain was defined by the combination of its CDR3 amino acid sequence and its V-gene family, and reads without a unique V-gene family were dropped. As a way to deal with suspected cross-contamination and a sequencing artifact, a later analysis dropped 450 to 700 nucleotide sequences that were highly shared and had low generation probability. For each public chain, a later analysis derived a clonal expansion index from normalized ranks of inferred template counts within each repertoire. In a later analysis, generation probabilities were computed with a VDJ recombination model fitted to out-of-frame rearrangements, and the resulting probabilities were checked against IGoR. A later analysis scored TCR-TCR, TCR-HLA and TCR-CMV co-occurrence with hypergeometric tests, applying a repertoire-size bias correction to TCR pairs. In a later analysis, false discovery rates were estimated by permuting HLA or CMV assignments 20 times. In a later analysis, co-occurring TCRs were grouped using DBSCAN, with TCRdist sequence similarity added in when clustering inside HLA-allele-positive subsets. Repertoires with fewer than 30,000 or more than 120,000 public chains, plus five repertoires with anomalous nucleotide sharing, were excluded from co-occurrence clustering. TCRdb provides this immuneACCESS table in a form limited to in-frame rearrangements. Some clones are lacking; in checked studies, under half of them reflect an unresolved V gene, and why the rest are absent is not known. That table supplies the V and J calls and clone size; D and trimming were determined from the DNA. The sample table records 100,000 to 150,000 clones; 75% to 85% of these occur just once. Of the sample, approximately 2% is held by the ten largest clones.

The CDR3 contains 14 residues, cysteine and phenylalanine counted. CDR3 DNA is the only sequence kept; it has 42 bases, read in frame from the first base. V and J lose 4 bases and 4 bases, and a span of 13 bases separates them. The CDR1 and CDR2 encoded by the germline V gene are KGHSH and LQKENI. The cohort comprised some 700 healthy bone marrow donors. At the time of sampling, every cohort member was nominally healthy, though immune exposures that went unrecorded were likely present. The donor was CMV seronegative and was included in the group of 352 seronegative cohort members. Each donor provided a peripheral blood sample, and peripheral blood mononuclear cells were used for TCR beta sequencing. Genomic DNA was extracted from the blood cell samples with the Qiagen DNeasy Blood Extraction Kit. On the study overall, not on this receptor specifically: Because HLA typing was missing for some donors at each locus, association tests included only the typed subset. An association between a missense DCLRE1C variant and V-gene and J-gene trimming of TCR beta chains was found in a later genetic analysis and replicated in an independent cohort. According to a later analysis, most CMV-associated TCR beta chains appeared to be HLA-restricted, and the HLA associations seemed to be driven largely by CMV exposure. A later analysis associated 16,951 TCR beta sequences with specific HLA alleles at a false discovery rate of 0.05. In the study, some 180 TCR beta chains were listed as associated with cytomegalovirus. In an earlier analysis of under 600 of the donors, most TCR beta V segments were observed in productive rearrangements about 87% or about 30% of the time, broadly matching IMGT annotations. A later analysis found that HLA-associated TCR beta chains were more clonally expanded and had lower generation probabilities than equally common non-associated chains. Correlated functional status among segregating V segments might reflect linkage disequilibrium, but an unknown experimental factor could not be ruled out. In this cohort, only TCR beta chains were sequenced, and detectable features were limited by the absence of alpha or paired-chain data. The authors suggested that the approach could potentially be extended to other disease states and immunological phenotypes. When HLA alleles, especially DR and DQ, strongly co-occurred, TCR associations were difficult to assign to individual alleles. In vitro tests confirmed that three of the cytomegalovirus-associated TCR beta chains recognize cytomegalovirus antigens. Compared with the approximately 720-donor mean, donors in an Asian-associated ancestry cluster had fewer N-insertions in productive TCRs, according to a later genetic analysis. Presence/absence analyses assumed roughly uniform sequencing depth across donors, an assumption that may not hold. In a later analysis, TCR association rates were found to vary across HLA loci, with the most associated TCRs seen for DRB1 alleles and the fewest for HLA-C alleles. The only immune exposure information available for the cohort was CMV serostatus. In both the original and validation cohorts, the classifier was reported to diagnose cytomegalovirus status with high specificity and sensitivity. Because the 87-base-pair reads could not distinguish some IMGT-functional V segments, including TRBV6-2 and TRBV6-3, those segments were excluded. Because counts were too low, roughly 16 rarely observed V segments, including chromosome 9 orphons, were excluded from the earlier analysis of 587 of the donors. A later analysis reported that several top co-occurrence clusters appeared linked to parvovirus B19, influenza, CMV and Epstein-Barr virus. A further reported finding was that TCR beta sequences accurately predicted the HLA-A and HLA-B alleles for most subjects in the first cohort. A cluster of highly shared sequence variants was judged likely to be a technical artifact of the sequencing pipeline. Most TCR sequences were seen in very few donors, while some public TCRs were found in many individuals.

Regarding this clone: The antigen it binds to is not known. The sample holds no much larger clone one base away, and base qualities are not on file.

Material: PBMCs. Recombination joined TRBV18 with TRBJ1-2, with an unclear D gene assignment. The sequence was obtained from a man in his fifties in good health and CMV-seronegative. The CDR3 amino acid sequence is: CASSLPAGTYGYTF. The nucleotide sequence is given as TGTGCCAGCTCACTCCCGGCGGGAACCTATGGCTACACCTTC.